This entry lists 12 T cell receptor beta chains sequenced from one sample in a study of lung T cells in sarcoidosis with Löfgren's syndrome. Via MiXCR, TCRdb re-called the reads, giving one row per CDR3 protein. The sample shows roughly 63,000 distinct CDR3 sequences, 21% of them seen only once. The sample was CD4+ T cells from PBMCs. These receptors were obtained from a human donor with sarcoidosis (Löfgren's syndrome or another form), or a control subject (not recorded which).

As concerns this clonotype: This may stem from a read error, because a much larger clone lies one nucleotide away. The J gene is TRBJ1-4, the V gene TRBV6-6; the D gene is possibly TRBD1 (5 bases). CDR1 is MNHNY and CDR2 is SVGAGI in the germline V gene (reference sequence). This CDR3 has 14 residues. CDR3 coding DNA: TGTGCCAGCAGTGCTCTTAGTTTAGGGGAAAAACTGCTTTTT. Translation: CASSALSLGEKLLF.

This clonotype was detected ten times or more. The rearrangement links TRBV7-8 to TRBJ2-7; weak D call: TRBD2 (5 bases). Germline CDR1 and CDR2: SGHVS and FQNEAQ. The length of the CDR3 is 14 residues. The V end was cut by 5 bases, the J end by 6 bases, with 17 bases between. The CDR3 DNA reads as TGTGCCAGCAGCCACCCCCCGGGGAGTGGCGAGCAGTACTTC. This encodes CASSHPPGSGEQYF.

The chain uses TRBV11-2 and TRBJ2-3, with a possible D match to TRBD2 (5 bases). The germline gives CDR1 SGHAT, CDR2 FQNNGV. The CDR3 has 16 amino acids. V was clipped by 3 bases and J by 2 bases, with 15 bases between them. CDR3 nucleotide sequence: TGTGCCAGCAGCTTCTCTTTCGCAGCGGACACAGATACGCAGTATTTT. It encodes CASSFSFAADTDTQYF.

In regard to this clonotype: This may come from a read error, since a much larger clone is one base off. V is TRBV27 and J is TRBJ1-4; the D is unclear. From germline, CDR1 is MNHEY and CDR2 SMNVEV (reference sequence). V was shortened by 8 bases and J by 8 bases, with 18 bases between the two germline ends. The CDR3 runs to 14 residues. In DNA form, the CDR3 reads TGTGCCAGCGGTGGTCGGGCACAAGGGGAAAAACTGTTTTTT. It is translated as CASGGRAQGEKLFF. The whole variable domain, remainder taken from reference TRBV27 and TRBJ1-4, is EAQVTQNPRYLITVTGKKLTVTCSQNMNHEYMSWYRQDPGLGLRQIYYSMNVEVTDKGDVPEGYKVSRKEKRNFPLILESPSPNQTSLYFCASGGRAQGEKLFFGSGTQLSVL.

This clonotype was detected many times. The V and J genes are TRBV24-1 and TRBJ2-3; D perhaps matches TRBD2 (5 bases). V lost 2 bases and J lost 2, with 10 bases in between. Germline CDR1 KGHDR, CDR2 SFDVKD. CDR3 length equals 15 residues. The CDR3: CATSDSASFTDTQYF. The DNA of the CDR3 is TGTGCCACCAGTGATTCAGCTAGCTTCACAGATACGCAGTATTTT.

The V gene is TRBV5-4, the J gene TRBJ1-2, with D possibly matching TRBD1 (5 bases). Between the trimmed V and J ends, which lost 1 base and 3 bases, there was a span of 10 bases. The CDR3 is made up of 14 amino acids. CDR1 and CDR2 (germline): SGHNT, YYREEE (reference sequence). CDR3 loop: CASSLPGNYYGYTF. Written as DNA, the CDR3 is TGTGCCAGCAGCTTGCCAGGGAACTACTATGGCTACACCTTC.

To note about this clonotype: Compared with germline, one end of the junction differs, possibly owing to a read error. The chain carries TRBV27 and TRBJ2-2, with D possibly matching TRBD2 (6 bases). The CDR3 contains 14 residues. Germline values: CDR1 MNHEY, CDR2 SMNVEV (reference sequence). The CDR3: CASSRPGVPGKLFF. CDR3 nucleotides: TGTGCTAGCAGTCGGCCGGGGGTCCCAGGGAAGCTGTTTTTT.

This clonotype was detected ten times or more. The chain employs TRBV20-1 and TRBJ2-7, with a tentative D call TRBD1 (5 bases). This CDR3 region has 15 residues. Deletions cut 0 bases from V and 0 bases from J, with 12 bases between. The germline CDR1 and CDR2 sequences are DFQATT and SNEGSKA (reference sequence). The CDR3 here is CSARDQGRSSYEQYF. The CDR3 DNA follows: TGCAGTGCTAGAGATCAGGGCAGGTCCTCCTACGAGCAGTACTTC.

This clonotype occurred once. The chain has TRBV5-4 and TRBJ2-5; TRBD1 aligns across 7 bases. The CDR3 spans 14 residues. Germline V lookup: CDR1 SGHNT, CDR2 YYREEE (reference sequence). The trim removed 6 bases at V and 5 bases at J, leaving 10 bases unmatched. CDR3 DNA sequence: TGTGCCAGCACCATGATGACAGGGTCGGAGACCCAGTACTTC. Protein sequence: CASTMMTGSETQYF. Using reference TRBV5-4 and TRBJ2-5 for the parts outside the CDR3, the full variable domain is ETGVTQSPTHLIKTRGQQVTLRCSSQSGHNTVSWYQQALGQGPQFIFQYYREEENGRGNFPPRFSGLQFPNYSSELNVNALELDDSALYLCASTMMTGSETQYFGPGTRLLVL.

Many counts were recorded for this clonotype. The rearrangement uses TRBV6-1 and TRBJ2-1, with 11 bases matching TRBD2. There are 15 residues in the CDR3. After removal of 6 bases from V and 3 bases from J, the junction contained 4 bases not matched to a gene. Germline V gene lookup returns CDR1 MNHNS and CDR2 SASEGT. The CDR3 protein is CASRPGTSGYNEQFF. The CDR3 coding sequence is TGTGCCAGCAGACCCGGGACTAGCGGCTACAATGAGCAGTTCTTC.

This clonotype was found once. A much larger clone sits a single nucleotide away, making a read error possible. The chain employs TRBV20-1 and TRBJ2-5, with 9 bases fitting TRBD1. The CDR3 consists of 13 residues. CDR1 and CDR2 from the germline V gene are DFQATT and SNEGSKA (reference sequence). CDR3 in amino acids: CSPRGQGGETRYF. CDR3 bases: TGCAGTCCGAGGGGACAGGGCGGGGAGACCCGGTACTTC.

This clonotype came up a few times. The V and J genes are TRBV14 and TRBJ1-6; D is undetermined. The ends were cut back, 1 base at V and 12 bases at J, with 7 bases in the middle. The CDR3 contains 12 residues. Germline V CDR1 and CDR2: SGHDN, FVKESK. CDR3 sequence (DNA): TGTGCCAGCAGCCAAGTGTCTGGACCCCTCCACTTT. Its translation is CASSQVSGPLHF.